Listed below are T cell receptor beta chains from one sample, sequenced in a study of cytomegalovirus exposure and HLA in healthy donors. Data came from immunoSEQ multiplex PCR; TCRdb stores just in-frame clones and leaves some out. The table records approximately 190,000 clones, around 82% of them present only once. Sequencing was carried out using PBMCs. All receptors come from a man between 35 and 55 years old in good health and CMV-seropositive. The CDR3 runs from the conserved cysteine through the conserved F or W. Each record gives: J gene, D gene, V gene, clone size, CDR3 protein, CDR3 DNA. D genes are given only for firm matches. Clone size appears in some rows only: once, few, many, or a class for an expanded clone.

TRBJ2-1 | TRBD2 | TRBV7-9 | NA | CASSPRLAGENEQFF | TGTGCCAGCAGCCCCCGACTAGCGGGAGAGAATGAGCAGTTCTTC
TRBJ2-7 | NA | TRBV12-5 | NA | CASGFVQGSEQYF | TGTGCTAGTGGTTTCGTACAGGGTTCCGAGCAGTACTTC
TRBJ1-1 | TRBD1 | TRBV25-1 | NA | CASSAQGFNTEAFF | TGTGCCAGCAGTGCACAGGGGTTCAACACTGAAGCTTTCTTT
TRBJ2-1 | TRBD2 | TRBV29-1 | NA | CSVGKSTSGYNEQFF | TGCAGCGTTGGGAAATCTACTAGCGGTTACAATGAGCAGTTCTTC
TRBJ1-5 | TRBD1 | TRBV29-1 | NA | CSARTGAQGPQHF | TGCAGCGCTCGGACAGGGGCCCAAGGGCCCCAGCATTTT
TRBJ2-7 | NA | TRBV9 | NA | CASSPRRQGSYEQYF | TGTGCCAGCAGCCCCCGTCGCCAGGGATCCTACGAGCAGTACTTC
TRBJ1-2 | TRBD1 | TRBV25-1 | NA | CASGQPGQGCFTF | TGTGCCAGCGGCCAACCGGGACAGGGTTGTTTCACCTTC
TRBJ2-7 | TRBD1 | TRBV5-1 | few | CASSNGQGGDEQYF | TGCGCCAGCAGCAACGGACAGGGAGGCGACGAGCAGTACTTC
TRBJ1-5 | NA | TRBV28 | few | CASRGAHGGLSNQPQHF | TGTGCCAGCAGGGGCGCCCACGGGGGGTTGAGCAATCAGCCCCAGCATTTT
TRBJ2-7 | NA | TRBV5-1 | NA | CASSLDRASYEQYF | TGCGCCAGCAGCTTGGACAGGGCCTCCTACGAGCAGTACTTC
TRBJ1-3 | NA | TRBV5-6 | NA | CASSFGGRVSGNTIYF | TGTGCCAGCAGCTTCGGGGGAAGAGTCTCTGGAAACACCATATATTTT
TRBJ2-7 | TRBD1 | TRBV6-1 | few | CASSRTGQGDDEQYF | TGTGCCAGCAGTAGAACCGGACAGGGTGACGACGAGCAGTACTTC
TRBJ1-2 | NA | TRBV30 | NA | CAWSVRGNYGYTF | TGTGCCTGGAGTGTTCGGGGAAACTATGGCTACACCTTC
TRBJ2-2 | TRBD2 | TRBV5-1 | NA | CASSLATSGYGELFF | TGCGCCAGCAGCTTGGCCACTAGCGGCTACGGGGAGCTGTTTTTT
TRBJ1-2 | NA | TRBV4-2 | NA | CASSPLGQRANYGYTF | TGTGCCAGCAGCCCCCTGGGACAACGAGCTAACTATGGCTACACCTTC
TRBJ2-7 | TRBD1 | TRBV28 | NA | CASRGTGRPYEQYF | TGTGCCAGCAGAGGGACAGGGCGTCCCTACGAGCAGTACTTC
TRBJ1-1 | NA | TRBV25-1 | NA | CASWGVGANTEAFF | TGTGCCAGCTGGGGGGTGGGAGCGAACACTGAAGCTTTCTTT
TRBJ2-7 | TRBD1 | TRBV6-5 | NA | CASRATGADEQYF | TGTGCCAGCAGGGCTACAGGGGCCGACGAGCAGTACTTC
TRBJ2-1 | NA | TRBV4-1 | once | CASSQGSQASLRNEQFF | TGCGCCAGCAGCCAAGGTTCCCAGGCCTCTCTACGTAATGAGCAGTTCTTC
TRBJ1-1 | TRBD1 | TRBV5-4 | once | CASSLAQGANTEAFF | TGTGCCAGCAGCTTGGCGCAGGGGGCGAACACTGAAGCTTTCTTT
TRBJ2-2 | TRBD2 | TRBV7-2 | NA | CASSPGRASSGELFF | TGTGCCAGCAGCCCCGGGAGGGCCTCTTCAGGGGAGCTGTTTTTT
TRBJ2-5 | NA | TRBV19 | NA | CASRPGISETQETQYF | TGTGCCAGTAGACCCGGGATTAGCGAGACACAAGAGACCCAGTACTTC
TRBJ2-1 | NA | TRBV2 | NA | CASSEGGEQFF | TGTGCCAGCAGTGAAGGCGGAGAGCAGTTCTTC
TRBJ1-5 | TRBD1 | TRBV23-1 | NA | CGDRGSQPQHF | TGCGGGGACAGGGGTAGCCAGCCCCAGCATTTT
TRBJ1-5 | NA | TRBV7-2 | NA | CASSLTTGNQPQHF | TGTGCCAGCAGCTTAACGACAGGCAATCAGCCCCAGCATTTT
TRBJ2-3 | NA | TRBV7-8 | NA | CASSLARLDTQYF | TGTGCCAGCAGCTTAGCGAGGTTAGATACGCAGTATTTT
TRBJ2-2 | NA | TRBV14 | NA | CASSQYLTGITGELFF | TGTGCCAGCAGCCAGTACCTAACAGGAATCACCGGGGAGCTGTTTTTT
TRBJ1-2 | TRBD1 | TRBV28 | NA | CASSLGQGNYGYTF | TGTGCCAGCAGCCTGGGACAGGGAAACTATGGCTACACCTTC
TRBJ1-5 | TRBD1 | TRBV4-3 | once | CASSQDPLTGGRNQPQHF | TGCGCCAGCAGCCAAGATCCGCTGACAGGGGGACGAAATCAGCCCCAGCATTTT
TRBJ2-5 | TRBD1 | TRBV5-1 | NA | CASSLAGAGGLETQYF | TGCGCCAGCAGCTTGGCGGGGGCAGGGGGCTTGGAGACCCAGTACTTC
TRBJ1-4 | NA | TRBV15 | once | CATSTFGGTNEKLFF | TGTGCCACCAGCACATTTGGGGGGACTAATGAAAAACTGTTTTTT
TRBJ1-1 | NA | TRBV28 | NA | CASRIGGTPSGEAFF | TGTGCCAGCAGAATAGGTGGCACCCCATCGGGAGAAGCTTTCTTT
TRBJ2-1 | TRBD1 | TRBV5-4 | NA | CASSTGGRGIDEQFF | TGTGCCAGCAGCACGGGTGGCAGGGGGATCGATGAGCAGTTCTTC
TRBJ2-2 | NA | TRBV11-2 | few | CASSPGTLGTGELFF | TGTGCCAGCAGCCCCGGGACATTAGGCACCGGGGAGCTGTTTTTT
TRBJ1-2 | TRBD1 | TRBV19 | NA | CASSPGQGYGYTF | TGTGCCAGTAGCCCGGGACAGGGTTATGGCTACACCTTC
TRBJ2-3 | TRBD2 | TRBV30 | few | CAWSVGRGGDTQYF | TGTGCCTGGAGTGTCGGGCGGGGAGGGGATACGCAGTATTTT
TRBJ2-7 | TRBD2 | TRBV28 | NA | CASSLLLGLAGGNTREQYF | TGTGCCAGCAGTTTATTACTTGGACTAGCGGGAGGAAACACTAGGGAGCAGTACTTC
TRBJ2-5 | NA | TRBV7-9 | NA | CASSLIREAQYF | TGTGCCAGCAGCCTCATCAGGGAGGCCCAGTACTTC
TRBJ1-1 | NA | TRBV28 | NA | CASSLGTTGSVNTEAFF | TGTGCCAGCAGTTTGGGGACTACAGGGTCCGTAAACACTGAAGCTTTCTTT
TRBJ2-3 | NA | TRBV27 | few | CASSLSREGSTDTQYF | TGTGCCAGCAGTTTGTCTCGCGAGGGTTCCACAGATACGCAGTATTTT
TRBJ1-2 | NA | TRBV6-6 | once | CTSSYAQGGNYGYTF | TGTACCAGCAGTTACGCTCAAGGCGGGAATTATGGCTACACCTTC
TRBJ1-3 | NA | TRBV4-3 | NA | CASSQAPDSGSGNTIYF | TGCGCCAGCAGCCAGGCTCCGGACAGTGGCTCTGGAAACACCATATATTTT
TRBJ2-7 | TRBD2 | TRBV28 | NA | CASSPGLAGEGTYEQYF | TGTGCCAGCAGTCCGGGACTAGCGGGAGAAGGGACCTACGAGCAGTACTTC
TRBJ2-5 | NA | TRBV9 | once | CASSVAAAGTETQYF | TGTGCCAGCAGCGTAGCCGCCGCGGGCACGGAGACCCAGTACTTC
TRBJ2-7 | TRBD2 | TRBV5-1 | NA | CASSFIAGEDEQYF | TGCGCCAGCAGCTTTATAGCGGGAGAGGACGAGCAGTACTTC
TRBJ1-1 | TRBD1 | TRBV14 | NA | CASSLRTGRMTEAFF | TGTGCCAGCAGCCTGCGGACAGGGCGGATGACTGAAGCTTTCTTT
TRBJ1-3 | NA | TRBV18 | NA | CASSQPGETSGNTIYF | TGTGCCAGCTCACAGCCAGGGGAAACCTCTGGAAACACCATATATTTT
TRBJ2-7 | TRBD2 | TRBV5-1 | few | CASSLAGGEQYF | TGCGCCAGCAGCTTGGCGGGGGGTGAGCAGTACTTC
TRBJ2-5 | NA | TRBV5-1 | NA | CASSFISWDNEETQYF | TGCGCCAGCAGCTTTATCTCATGGGACAACGAAGAGACCCAGTACTTC